One TCR beta chain is described in this entry. Its specificity is unknown. Time point noted: cycle 4 day 1 (C4D1), after five to seven weeks of nivolumab. Autologous stem cell transplantation was followed by relapse in every patient, and brentuximab vedotin exposure varied. The data were produced by immunoSEQ multiplex PCR, yet TCRdb's version contains in-frame clones alone and is incomplete. The table lists approximately 30,000 clones, approximately 68% of them singletons, with approximately 3.6% in the top ten. This sample was taken from a study of PD-1 blockade in classical Hodgkin lymphoma. Points from the study as a whole: Healthy donors reportedly exceeded newly diagnosed patients in baseline TCR diversity.

In germline, CDR1 is SEHNR, CDR2 FQNEAQ (reference sequence). After removal of 4 bases from V and 4 bases from J, the junction contained 11 bases not matched to a gene. The CDR3 loop spans 17 amino acids. The rearrangement links TRBV7-9 to TRBJ2-7; 12 nucleotides agree with TRBD2. The receptor's source is a human donor with classical Hodgkin lymphoma. The material sequenced was peripheral blood mononuclear cells (PBMCs), taken before the fourth cycle of nivolumab. The CDR3 loop is CASSSNPTSGRTYEQYF. CDR3 nucleotides: TGTGCCAGCAGCTCGAACCCGACTAGCGGGAGAACGTACGAGCAGTACTTC.